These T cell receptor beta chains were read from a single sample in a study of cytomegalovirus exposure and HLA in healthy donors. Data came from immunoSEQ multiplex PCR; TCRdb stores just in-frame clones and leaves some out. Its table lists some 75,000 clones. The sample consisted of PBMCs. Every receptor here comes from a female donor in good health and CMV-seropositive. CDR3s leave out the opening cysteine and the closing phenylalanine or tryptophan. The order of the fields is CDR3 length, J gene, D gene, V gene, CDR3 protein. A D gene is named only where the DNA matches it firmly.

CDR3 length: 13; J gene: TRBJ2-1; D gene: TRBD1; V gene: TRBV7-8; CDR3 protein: ASSFRDRTYNEQF
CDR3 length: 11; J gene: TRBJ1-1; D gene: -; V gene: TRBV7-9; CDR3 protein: ASIRTENTEAF
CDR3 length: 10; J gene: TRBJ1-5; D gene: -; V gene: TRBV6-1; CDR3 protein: ASSERQQPQH
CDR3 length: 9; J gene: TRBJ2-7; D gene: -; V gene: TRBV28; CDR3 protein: ASRAGYEQY
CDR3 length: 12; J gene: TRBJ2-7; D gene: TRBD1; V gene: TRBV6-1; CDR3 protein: ASSTTGGRGEQY
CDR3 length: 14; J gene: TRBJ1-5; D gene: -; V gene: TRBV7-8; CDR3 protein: ASSLGGGVAEEPQH
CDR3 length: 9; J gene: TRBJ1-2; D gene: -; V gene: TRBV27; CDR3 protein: ASRAGRRAV
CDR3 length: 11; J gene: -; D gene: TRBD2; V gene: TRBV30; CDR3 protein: AWTGGRGYEQY
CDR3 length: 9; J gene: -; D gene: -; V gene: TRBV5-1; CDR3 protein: ASSLGYEQY
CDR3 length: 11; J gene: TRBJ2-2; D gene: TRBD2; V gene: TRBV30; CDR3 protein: AWREGGTGELF
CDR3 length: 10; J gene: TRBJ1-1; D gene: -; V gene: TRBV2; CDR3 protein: ASSERGFEAF